The source of this T cell receptor beta chain is a study of T-cell reconstitution after alpha-beta-depleted transplantation in children. Study-wide results and caveats: T-cell numbers and diversity, one year after transplant, stemmed largely from T cells that were newly produced.

TCRbeta library construction was performed incorporating unique molecular identifiers. TCRdb reprocessed the PCR reads via MiXCR and lists one record per CDR3 protein. The repertoire holds around 440,000 distinct CDR3 sequences, over 9.5% seen once, with just over 2% in the top ten. On this clonotype: Its antigen is not identified.

CDR1 and CDR2 (germline): SEHNR, FQNEAQ (reference sequence). V was clipped by 1 base and J by 7 bases, with 12 bases between them. There are 14 residues in the CDR3. The rearrangement links TRBV7-9 to TRBJ2-3; no definite D call. The sequences come from PBMCs, collected before TCRalphabeta/CD19-depleted stem cell transplant. The TCR originated in a child aged 2 to 15 with inherited bone marrow failure, due to receive a stem cell transplant. CDR3 protein: CASSLVPFTNTQYF. For the CDR3, the DNA is TGTGCCAGCAGCTTAGTCCCGTTTACAAATACGCAGTATTTT. Full variable domain (outside the CDR3, taken from reference TRBV7-9 and TRBJ2-3): DTGVSQNPRHKITKRGQNVTFRCDPISEHNRLYWYRQTLGQGPEFLTYFQNEAQLEKSRLLSDRFSAERPKGSFSTLEIQRTEQGDSAMYLCASSLVPFTNTQYFGPGTRLTVL.